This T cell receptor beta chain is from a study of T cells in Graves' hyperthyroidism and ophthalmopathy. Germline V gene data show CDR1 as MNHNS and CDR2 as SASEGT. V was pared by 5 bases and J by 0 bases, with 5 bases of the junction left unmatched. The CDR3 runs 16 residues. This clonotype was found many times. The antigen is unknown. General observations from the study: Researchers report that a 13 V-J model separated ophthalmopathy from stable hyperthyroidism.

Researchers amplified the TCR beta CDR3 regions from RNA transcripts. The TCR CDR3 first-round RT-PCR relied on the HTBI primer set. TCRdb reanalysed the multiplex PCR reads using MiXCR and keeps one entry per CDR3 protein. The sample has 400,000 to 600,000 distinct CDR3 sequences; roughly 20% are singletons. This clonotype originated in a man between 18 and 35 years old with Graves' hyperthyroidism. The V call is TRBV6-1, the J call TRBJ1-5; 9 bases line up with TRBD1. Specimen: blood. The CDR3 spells CASSTGGSYSNQPQHF. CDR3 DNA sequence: TGTGCCAGCAGTACAGGGGGCAGTTATAGCAATCAGCCCCAGCATTTT.